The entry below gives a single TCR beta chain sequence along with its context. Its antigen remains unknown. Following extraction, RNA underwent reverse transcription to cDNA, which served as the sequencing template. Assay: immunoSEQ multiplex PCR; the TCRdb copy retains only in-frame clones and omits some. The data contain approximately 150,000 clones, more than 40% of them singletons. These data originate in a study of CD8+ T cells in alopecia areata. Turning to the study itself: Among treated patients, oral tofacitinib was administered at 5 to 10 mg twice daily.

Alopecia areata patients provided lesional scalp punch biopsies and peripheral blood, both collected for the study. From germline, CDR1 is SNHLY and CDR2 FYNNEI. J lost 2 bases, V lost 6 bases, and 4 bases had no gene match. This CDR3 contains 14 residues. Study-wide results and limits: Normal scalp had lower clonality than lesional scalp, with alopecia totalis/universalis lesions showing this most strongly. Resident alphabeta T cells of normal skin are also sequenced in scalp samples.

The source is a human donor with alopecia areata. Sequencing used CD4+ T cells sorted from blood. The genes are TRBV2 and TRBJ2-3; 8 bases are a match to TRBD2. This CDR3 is CASRWTSFTDTQYF. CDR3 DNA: TGTGCCAGCAGGTGGACTAGCTTCACAGATACGCAGTATTTT. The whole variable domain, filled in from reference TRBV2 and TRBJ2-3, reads EPEVTQTPSHQVTQMGQEVILRCVPISNHLYFYWYRQILGQKVEFLVSFYNNEISEKSEIFDDQFSVERPDGSNFTLKIRSTKLEDSAMYFCASRWTSFTDTQYFGPGTRLTVL.